A selection of T cell receptor beta chains follows, all from one sample in a study of identical twins. TCRdb analysed the 5' RACE reads with MiXCR anew, one entry per CDR3 protein. The repertoire includes over 600,000 distinct CDR3 sequences, 21% of them detected once, and 4% to 5.5% sits in the top ten. These records were also assigned to another study, of T cells expressing NK-cell markers.

Sequenced: PBMCs. The receptor set was obtained from a young woman in good health. Both conserved end residues are part of each CDR3. The D gene is left open where the match is weak. Size is omitted from some rows. Given values are once, few, many or a class for expanded clones.

>TRBJ1-2|many|TRBV20-1|.
TGCAGTGCTAGAGATTTTGGGCACAGGGCAAACGTTGGCTACACCTTC
CSARDFGHRANVGYTF
>TRBJ1-2|.|TRBV10-3|.
TGTGCCATCAAGGATCGGGACGGGATATATGGCTACACCTTC
CAIKDRDGIYGYTF
>TRBJ2-1|.|TRBV5-6|TRBD1
TGTGCCAGCAGCTGGGCGACAGGGAGCTCCTACAATGAGCAGTTCTTC
CASSWATGSSYNEQFF
>TRBJ2-7|.|TRBV14|TRBD1
TGTGCCAGCAGCCAAGCCTTTGCGTGGACAGGGGGAGGCGAGCAGTACTTC
CASSQAFAWTGGGEQYF
>TRBJ2-5|.|TRBV5-1|.
TGCGCCAGCAGCTTATCGGGCCCCCAAGAGACCCAGTACTTC
CASSLSGPQETQYF
>TRBJ2-2|.|TRBV4-3|.
TGCGCCAGCAGCCAAGATTTTTACTCGACAGGGGAGCTGTTTTTT
CASSQDFYSTGELFF
>TRBJ2-2|.|TRBV5-6|.
TGTGCCAGCAGCTTGGTCCGGGGATACGCGGAGCTGTTTTTT
CASSLVRGYAELFF
>TRBJ2-7|many|TRBV4-3|.
TGCGCCAGCAGCCAAGTGCGGCATTTTGACTACGAGCAGTACTTC
CASSQVRHFDYEQYF
>TRBJ2-7|.|TRBV5-1|.
TGCGCCAGCTGGGATACGGGGTCCTACGAGCAGTACTTC
CASWDTGSYEQYF
>TRBJ2-1|few|TRBV7-2|.
TGTGCCAGCAGCTCCGGGAGCGCTTCCTACAATGAGCAGTTCTTC
CASSSGSASYNEQFF
>TRBJ1-5|many|TRBV5-1|TRBD1
TGCGCCAGCAGCCTCACAGGGGGGTGGCAGCCCCAGCATTTT
CASSLTGGWQPQHF
>TRBJ2-2|.|TRBV29-1|.
TGCAGCGCGACCCGGACAGCCGTATACGGGGAGCTGTTTTTT
CSATRTAVYGELFF
>TRBJ2-3|.|TRBV12-3/TRBV12-4|.
TGTGCCAGCGGTCGGGCGGGGCGACCGGATACGCAGTATTTT
CASGRAGRPDTQYF
>TRBJ2-7|.|TRBV20-1|TRBD2
TGCAGTGCAAACCCCACTAGCGCTTTCTCGGGGGAGCAGTACTTC
CSANPTSAFSGEQYF
>TRBJ2-7|few|TRBV5-1|.
TGTGCCAGCAGCTTGGATTCTGGGGGGTCCTACGAGCAGTACTTC
CASSLDSGGSYEQYF
>TRBJ2-5|many|TRBV12-3/TRBV12-4|TRBD2
TGTGCCAGCAGCCCTTCTAAAAAGCGGGGACAAGAGACCCAGTACTTC
CASSPSKKRGQETQYF
>TRBJ2-7|.|TRBV6-1|TRBD2
TGTGCCAGCAGTAAACGACTAGCGGGGCTGTTCGAGCAGTACTTC
CASSKRLAGLFEQYF
>TRBJ2-5|.|TRBV29-1|.
TGCAGCGTTGAACTCCCCAGGCAGGGGTGGGAGACCCAGTACTTC
CSVELPRQGWETQYF
>TRBJ2-7|few|TRBV5-6|.
TGTGCCAGCAGCCTCCAGGGTCTGGCCTACGACAAGCAGTACTTC
CASSLQGLAYDKQYF
>TRBJ1-6|once|TRBV5-1|.
TGCGCCAGCAGCTCTTCGGGTCCGTATAATTCACCCCTCCACTTT
CASSSSGPYNSPLHF
>TRBJ2-1|.|TRBV7-2|.
TGTGCCAGCAGCTTAGCGCTGGGGGCCAACAATGAGCAGTTCTTC
CASSLALGANNEQFF
>TRBJ2-5|.|TRBV7-9|.
TGTGCCAGCAGCACATGGCGGCCCAGCGGAGAGACCCAGTACTTC
CASSTWRPSGETQYF
>TRBJ2-3|.|TRBV29-1|TRBD2
TGCAGCGCCGGGACTAGCGGGAGACCTAGCACAGATACGCAGTATTTT
CSAGTSGRPSTDTQYF
>TRBJ2-4|.|TRBV25-1|.
TGTGCCAGCAGTTGGCGGCAGGCCGACCGCCAGTACTTC
CASSWRQADRQYF
>TRBJ2-3|many|TRBV5-6|.
TGTGCCAGCAGTCCGCTAGCGACAGATACGCAGTATTTT
CASSPLATDTQYF
>TRBJ2-1|.|TRBV6-1|TRBD2
TGTGCCAGCAGTGAGCTAGCGGGAGTTAACAATGAGCAGTTCTTC
CASSELAGVNNEQFF
>TRBJ1-6|few|TRBV6-2/TRBV6-3|.
TGTGCCAGCAGTTACTCGAAACGGACGTCGGGGAAGGATTCACCCCTCCACTTT
CASSYSKRTSGKDSPLHF
>TRBJ1-5|few|TRBV7-7|.
TGTGCTAGCAGCTTAGTTGGGGGGAGGCAGCCCCAGCATTTT
CASSLVGGRQPQHF
>TRBJ2-3|once|TRBV10-3|.
TGTGCCATCTTACCAGAGCGGGCGGCAACAGATACGCAGTATTTT
CAILPERAATDTQYF
>TRBJ2-2|many|TRBV7-2|.
TGTGCCAGCAGCCGCCTGGATGCCACTACCGGGGAGCTGTTTTTT
CASSRLDATTGELFF
>TRBJ2-1|.|TRBV5-1|.
TGCGCCAGCAGCTTGTCTCTGGGGCGGAATGAGCAGTTCTTC
CASSLSLGRNEQFF
>TRBJ2-1|few|TRBV6-1|.
TGTGCCAGCAGTAGCCCGGGGGGCTTGGGCTACAATGAGCAGTTCTTC
CASSSPGGLGYNEQFF
>TRBJ1-4|few|TRBV6-1|.
TGTGCCAGCAGTCCTCCGGACGGGACTAATGAAAAACTGTTTTTT
CASSPPDGTNEKLFF
>TRBJ1-2|.|TRBV28|TRBD1
TGTGCCAGCAGTTTAATAAAGGGACAGGGCCGCTATGGCTACACCTTC
CASSLIKGQGRYGYTF
>TRBJ1-3|.|TRBV5-1|.
TGCGCCAGCAGCTTGGACAGGGCAACTGGAAACACCATATATTTT
CASSLDRATGNTIYF
>TRBJ2-5|few|TRBV28|.
TGTGCCAGCTCCACCCGGTTAGAGACCCAGTACTTC
CASSTRLETQYF
>TRBJ1-2|few|TRBV3-1|TRBD1
TGTGCCAGCAGCCAAGTGGCAGGGGGCAGCTATGGCTACACCTTC
CASSQVAGGSYGYTF
>TRBJ2-1|.|TRBV10-3|TRBD1
TGTGCCATCAGTGATCCCCAGGGGGAAGGCTCCTACAATGAGCAGTTCTTC
CAISDPQGEGSYNEQFF
>TRBJ2-7|few|TRBV7-2|.
TGTGCCAGCAGCTTATTCGGGAGCTACGAGCAGTACTTC
CASSLFGSYEQYF
>TRBJ1-2|.|TRBV9|.
TGTGCCAGCAGCGCCGACTACTACCATGGCTACACCTTC
CASSADYYHGYTF
>TRBJ1-1|many|TRBV20-1|.
TGCAGTGCTAAATGGGGGGCGCGAACTGAAGCTTTCTTT
CSAKWGARTEAFF
>TRBJ2-7|many|TRBV29-1|TRBD1
TGCAGCGTTGTGGGACAGGGGGGGGAGCAGTACTTC
CSVVGQGGEQYF
>TRBJ2-5|few|TRBV12-3/TRBV12-4|TRBD1
TGTGCCAGCAGGACAGGGGCTCTACAAGAGACCCAGTACTTC
CASRTGALQETQYF
>TRBJ2-7|few|TRBV4-3|.
TGCGCCAGCAGCCAAGATATTCGCTCCTACGAGCAGTACTTC
CASSQDIRSYEQYF
>TRBJ2-6|.|TRBV20-1|.
TGCAGTGCTAGGGGCAGGGGACACTCTGGGGCCAACGTCCTGACTTTC
CSARGRGHSGANVLTF
>TRBJ1-3|many|TRBV10-2|.
TGCGCCAGCAGTGAGGTGGGGACTGGAAACACCATATATTTT
CASSEVGTGNTIYF
>TRBJ1-1|.|TRBV7-8|TRBD1
TGTGCCAGCAGACAAGACAGGGCTGAAGCTTTCTTT
CASRQDRAEAFF
>TRBJ2-3|few|TRBV10-3|TRBD2
TGTGCCATCAGTGACCCGACTAGCGGAGCTAGCACAGATACGCAGTATTTT
CAISDPTSGASTDTQYF
>TRBJ1-1|few|TRBV20-1|.
TGCAGTGCTAGAGATGGTCGCCGTGGAGGCACTGAAGCTTTCTTT
CSARDGRRGGTEAFF
>TRBJ1-5|.|TRBV20-1|.
TGCAGTGCTTTTCGTAGCAATCAGCCCCAGCATTTT
CSAFRSNQPQHF
>TRBJ2-5|many|TRBV4-2|.
TGTGCCAGCAGCCAACCAGGGCAATTGGAGACCCAGTACTTC
CASSQPGQLETQYF
>TRBJ2-3|.|TRBV20-1|TRBD2
TGCAGTGCTAATAGCGGGGGGGCGTTAGATACGCAGTATTTT
CSANSGGALDTQYF
>TRBJ2-7|few|TRBV5-5|.
TGTGCCAGCAGCCCCGTGGATAGCTCCTACGAGCAGTACTTC
CASSPVDSSYEQYF